The clone carrying this T cell receptor beta chain was seen only a few times. The data derive from a study of T-cell reconstitution after alpha-beta-depleted transplantation in children. Unique molecular identifiers were used to barcode this TCRbeta library. TCRdb reprocessed the PCR reads via MiXCR and lists one record per CDR3 protein. The sample yields roughly 610,000 distinct CDR3 sequences, roughly 10% seen once. The source is a human donor who donated a stem cell graft to a child with acute myeloid leukemia. This specimen consisted of PBMCs from the stem cell graft donor, obtained from the stem cell graft.

CDR3 protein: CSARVLAGSTYEQYF. The CDR3 nucleotides are TGCAGTGCTAGGGTACTAGCGGGTTCTACCTACGAGCAGTACTTC. V is TRBV20-1 and J is TRBJ2-7; 9 nucleotides agree with TRBD2. The V gene end was trimmed by 3 bases and the J gene end by 2 bases; junction bases not matched to a gene: 8. The CDR3 has 15 residues. Germline CDR1 reads DFQATT; CDR2 reads SNEGSKA (reference sequence).